The source of this T cell receptor (beta chain) is a study of Graves' ophthalmopathy and Graves' hyperthyroidism. This clonotype was found many times. Transcripts of RNA were the source for amplifying TCR beta CDR3 regions. RT-PCR in the first round used HTBI primers; a second-round multiplex PCR followed. TCRdb recomputed calls from the multiplex PCR reads with MiXCR, one row per CDR3 protein. The sample has approximately 330,000 distinct CDR3 sequences; about a sixth are singletons. V lost 4 bases to trimming and J lost 3 bases, with 9 bases between them. CDR3 length: 13 amino acids. The germline gives CDR1 ENHRY, CDR2 SYGVKD.

The sample was peripheral blood. This receptor was taken from an adult man with Graves' ophthalmopathy. The gene calls are TRBV10-3 and TRBJ1-2; tentatively, D is TRBD1 (6 bases). DNA for the CDR3: TGTGCCATCAGTGCGGGGGCCGACTATGGCTACACCTTC. It specifies CAISAGADYGYTF.